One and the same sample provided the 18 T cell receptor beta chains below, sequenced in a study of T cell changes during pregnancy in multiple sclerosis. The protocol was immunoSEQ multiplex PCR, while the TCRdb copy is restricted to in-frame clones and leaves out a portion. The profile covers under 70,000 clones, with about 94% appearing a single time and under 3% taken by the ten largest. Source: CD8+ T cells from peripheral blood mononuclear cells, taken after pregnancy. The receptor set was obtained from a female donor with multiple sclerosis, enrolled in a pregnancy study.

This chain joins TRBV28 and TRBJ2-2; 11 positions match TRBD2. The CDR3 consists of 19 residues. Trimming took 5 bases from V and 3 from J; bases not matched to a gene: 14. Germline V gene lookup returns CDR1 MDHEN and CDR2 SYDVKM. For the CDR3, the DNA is TGTGCCAGCAGTACTCGGTTGGTAGCGGGAGGGCTGGACACCGGGGAGCTGTTTTTT. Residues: CASSTRLVAGGLDTGELFF. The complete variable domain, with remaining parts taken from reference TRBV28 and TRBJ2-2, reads DVKVTQSSRYLVKRTGEKVFLECVQDMDHENMFWYRQDPGLGLRLIYFSYDVKMKEKGDIPEGYSVSREKKERFSLILESASTNQTSMYLCASSTRLVAGGLDTGELFFGEGSRLTVL.

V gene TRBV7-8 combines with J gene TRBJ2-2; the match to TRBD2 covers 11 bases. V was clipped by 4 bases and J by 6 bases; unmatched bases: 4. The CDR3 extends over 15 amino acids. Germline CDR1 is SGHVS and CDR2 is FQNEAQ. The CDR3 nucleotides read TGTGCCAGCAGCTATGGGACTAGCGGTTCCGGGGAGCTGTTTTTT. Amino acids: CASSYGTSGSGELFF.

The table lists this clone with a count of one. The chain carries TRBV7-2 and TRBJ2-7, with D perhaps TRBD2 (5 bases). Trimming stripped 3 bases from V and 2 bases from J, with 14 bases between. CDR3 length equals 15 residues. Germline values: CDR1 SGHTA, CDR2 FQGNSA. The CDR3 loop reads CASSLEHRRAYEQYF. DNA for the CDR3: TGTGCCAGCAGCTTGGAGCATCGGCGGGCCTACGAGCAGTACTTC. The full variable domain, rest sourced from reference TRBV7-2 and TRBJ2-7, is GAGVSQSPSNKVTEKGKDVELRCDPISGHTALYWYRQSLGQGLEFLIYFQGNSAPDKSGLPSDRFSAERTGGSVSTLTIQRTQQEDSAVYLCASSLEHRRAYEQYFGPGTRLTVT.

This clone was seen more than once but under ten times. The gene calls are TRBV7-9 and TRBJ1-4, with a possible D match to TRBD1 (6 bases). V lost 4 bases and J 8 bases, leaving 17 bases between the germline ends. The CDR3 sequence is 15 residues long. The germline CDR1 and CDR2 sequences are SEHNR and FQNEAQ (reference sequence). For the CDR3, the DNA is TGTGCCAGCAGCTCAGCGGGCAGGGGTAAAGAAAAACTGTTTTTT. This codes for CASSSAGRGKEKLFF.

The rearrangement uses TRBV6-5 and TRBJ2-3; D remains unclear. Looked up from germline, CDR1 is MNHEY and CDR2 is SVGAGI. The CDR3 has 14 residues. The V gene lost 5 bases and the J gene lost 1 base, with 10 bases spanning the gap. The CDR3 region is CASSPEAGTDTQYF. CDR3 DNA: TGTGCCAGCAGTCCCGAGGCTGGCACAGATACGCAGTATTTT.

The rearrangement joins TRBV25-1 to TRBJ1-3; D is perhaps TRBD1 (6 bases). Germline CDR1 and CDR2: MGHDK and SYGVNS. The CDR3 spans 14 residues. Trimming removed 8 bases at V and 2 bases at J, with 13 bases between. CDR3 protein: CASSVRGAGNTIYF. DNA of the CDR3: TGTGCCAGCTCGGTCAGGGGAGCTGGAAACACCATATATTTT. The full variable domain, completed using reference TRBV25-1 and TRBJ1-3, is EADIYQTPRYLVIGTGKKITLECSQTMGHDKMYWYQQDPGMELHLIHYSYGVNSTEKGDLSSESTVSRIRTEHFPLTLESARPSHTSQYLCASSVRGAGNTIYFGEGSWLTVV.

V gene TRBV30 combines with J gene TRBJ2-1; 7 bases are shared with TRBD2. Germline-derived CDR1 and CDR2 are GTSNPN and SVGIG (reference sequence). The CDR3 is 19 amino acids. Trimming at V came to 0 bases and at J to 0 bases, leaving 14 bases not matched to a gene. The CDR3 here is CAWSVAGTVKILSYNEQFF. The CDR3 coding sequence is TGTGCCTGGAGTGTAGCGGGGACGGTGAAAATCCTCTCCTACAATGAGCAGTTCTTC. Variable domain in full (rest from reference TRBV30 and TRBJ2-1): SQTIHQWPATLVQPVGSPLSLECTVEGTSNPNLYWYRQAAGRGLQLLFYSVGIGQISSEVPQNLSASRPQDRQFILSSKKLLLSDSGFYLCAWSVAGTVKILSYNEQFFGPGTRLTVL.

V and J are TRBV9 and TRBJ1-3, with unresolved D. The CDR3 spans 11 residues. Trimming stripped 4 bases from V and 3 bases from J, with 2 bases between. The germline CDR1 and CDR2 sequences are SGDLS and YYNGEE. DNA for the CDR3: TGTGCCAGCAGCTATGGAAACACCATATATTTT. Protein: CASSYGNTIYF.

The CDR3 region is CASSFGAGGTNEQYF. The CDR3 nucleotides are TGTGCCAGCAGCTTTGGAGCGGGAGGAACTAACGAGCAGTACTTC. V is TRBV5-4 and J is TRBJ2-7; 9 nucleotides line up with TRBD2. Germline CDR1 is SGHNT and CDR2 is YYREEE (reference sequence). With V trimmed by 2 bases and J by 5 bases, 8 bases remained unmatched. This CDR3 has 15 amino acids. Drawing the rest from reference TRBV5-4 and TRBJ2-7, the complete variable domain is ETGVTQSPTHLIKTRGQQVTLRCSSQSGHNTVSWYQQALGQGPQFIFQYYREEENGRGNFPPRFSGLQFPNYSSELNVNALELDDSALYLCASSFGAGGTNEQYFGPGTRLTVT.

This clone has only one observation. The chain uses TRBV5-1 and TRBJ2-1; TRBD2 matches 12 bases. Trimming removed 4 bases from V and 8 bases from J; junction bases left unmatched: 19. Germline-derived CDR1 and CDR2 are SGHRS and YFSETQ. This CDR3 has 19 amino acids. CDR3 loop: CASSRDRRLAGAALYEQFF. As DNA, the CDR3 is TGCGCCAGCAGCAGGGACAGAAGACTAGCGGGAGCCGCCTTGTATGAGCAGTTCTTC.

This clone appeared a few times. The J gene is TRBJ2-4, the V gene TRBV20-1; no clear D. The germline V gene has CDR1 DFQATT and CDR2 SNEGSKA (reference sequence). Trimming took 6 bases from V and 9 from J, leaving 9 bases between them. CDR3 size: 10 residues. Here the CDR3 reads CSALRSIQYF. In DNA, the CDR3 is TGCAGTGCCCTAAGGAGCATTCAGTACTTC.

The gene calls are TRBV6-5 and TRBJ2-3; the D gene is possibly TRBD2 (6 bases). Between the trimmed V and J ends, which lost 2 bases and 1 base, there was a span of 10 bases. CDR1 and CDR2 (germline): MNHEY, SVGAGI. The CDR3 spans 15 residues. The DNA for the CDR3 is TGTGCCAGCAGTTACGGGGTAGCGGGCACAGATACGCAGTATTTT. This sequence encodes CASSYGVAGTDTQYF.

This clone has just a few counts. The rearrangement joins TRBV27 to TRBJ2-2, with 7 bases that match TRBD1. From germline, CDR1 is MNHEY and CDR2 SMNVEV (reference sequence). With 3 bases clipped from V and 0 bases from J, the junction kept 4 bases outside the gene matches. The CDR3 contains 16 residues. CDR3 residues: CASSFRDSPNTGELFF. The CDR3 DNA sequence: TGTGCCAGCAGTTTCCGGGACAGCCCGAACACCGGGGAGCTGTTTTTT.

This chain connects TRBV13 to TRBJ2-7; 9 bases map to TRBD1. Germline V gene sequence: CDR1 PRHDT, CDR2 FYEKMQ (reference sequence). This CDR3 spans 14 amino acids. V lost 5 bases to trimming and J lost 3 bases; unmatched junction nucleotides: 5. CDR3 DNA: TGTGCCAGCAGCGATCGGACAGGGGTCTACGAGCAGTACTTC. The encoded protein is CASSDRTGVYEQYF. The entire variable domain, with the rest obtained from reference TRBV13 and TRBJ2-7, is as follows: AAGVIQSPRHLIKEKRETATLKCYPIPRHDTVYWYQQGPGQDPQFLISFYEKMQSDKGSIPDRFSAQQFSDYHSELNMSSLELGDSALYFCASSDRTGVYEQYFGPGTRLTVT.

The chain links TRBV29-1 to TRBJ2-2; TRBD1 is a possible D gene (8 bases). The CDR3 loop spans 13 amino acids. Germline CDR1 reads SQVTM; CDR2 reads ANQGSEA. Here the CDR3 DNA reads TGCAGTAGCACAGGGGGGGGCACCGGGGAGCTGTTTTTT. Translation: CSSTGGGTGELFF.

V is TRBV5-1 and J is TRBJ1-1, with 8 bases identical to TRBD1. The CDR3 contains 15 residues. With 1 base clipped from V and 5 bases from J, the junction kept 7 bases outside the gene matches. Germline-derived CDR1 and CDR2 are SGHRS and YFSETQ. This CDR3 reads CASSLFAGGDTEAFF. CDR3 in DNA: TGCGCCAGCAGCTTGTTCGCAGGGGGCGATACTGAAGCTTTCTTT.

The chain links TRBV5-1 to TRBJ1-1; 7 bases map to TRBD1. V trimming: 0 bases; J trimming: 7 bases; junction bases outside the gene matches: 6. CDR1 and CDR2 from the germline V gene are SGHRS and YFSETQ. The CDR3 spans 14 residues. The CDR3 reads CASSLGGTVGEAFF. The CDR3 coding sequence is TGCGCCAGCAGCTTGGGTGGGACAGTCGGTGAAGCTTTCTTT.

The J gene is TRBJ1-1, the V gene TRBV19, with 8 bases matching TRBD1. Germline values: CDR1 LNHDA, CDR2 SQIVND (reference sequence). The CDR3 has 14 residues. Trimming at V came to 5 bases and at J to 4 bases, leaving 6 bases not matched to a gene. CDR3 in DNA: TGTGCCAGTAGTGTCGACAGGGGAGGCACTGAAGCTTTCTTT. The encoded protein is CASSVDRGGTEAFF.